The 16 T cell receptor beta chains below all came from one sample that was sequenced in a study of blood T cell repertoires in COVID-19. Generated by immunoSEQ multiplex PCR, the TCRdb table keeps only in-frame clones and is missing some. The sample records over 85,000 clones, nearly 90% being singletons. The specimen sequenced was peripheral blood. The receptors derive from a human donor in a cohort sampled during active COVID-19.

This chain joins TRBV13 and TRBJ1-1; no firm D call. Trimming left V 2 bases short and J 6 bases short, with 13 bases between. The CDR3 extends over 14 amino acids. Germline lookup yields CDR1 PRHDT and CDR2 FYEKMQ (reference sequence). The DNA for the CDR3 is TGTGCCAGCAGCTTATTCAGTGAGGTCCCTGAAGCTTTCTTT. Protein: CASSLFSEVPEAFF.

J is TRBJ2-6 and V is TRBV5-6; D may be TRBD2 (5 bases). This CDR3 comprises 17 residues. Deletions cut 1 base from V and 1 base from J, with 12 bases between. Germline V CDR1 and CDR2: SGHDT, YYEEEE. CDR3 residues: CASSLLARRSGANVLTF. CDR3 nucleotides: TGTGCCAGCAGCTTGCTGGCCAGGAGGTCTGGGGCCAACGTCCTGACTTTC.

The chain recombines TRBV27 with TRBJ1-4; 7 positions match TRBD1. J lost 1 base, V lost 0 bases, and 2 bases had no gene match. This CDR3 contains 16 residues. CDR1 and CDR2 (germline): MNHEY, SMNVEV (reference sequence). The CDR3 loop is CASSLSHRGTNEKLFF. CDR3 nucleotide sequence: TGTGCCAGCAGTTTATCCCACAGGGGAACTAATGAAAAACTGTTTTTT.

The V gene is TRBV10-3, the J gene TRBJ1-3; D might be TRBD1 (6 bases). V shed 8 bases and J shed 3 bases, with 8 bases lying between them. The CDR3 length is 12 residues. In germline, CDR1 is ENHRY, CDR2 SYGVKD. The chain's CDR3 is CAIGGFGNTIYF. CDR3 DNA: TGTGCCATCGGGGGCTTTGGAAACACCATATATTTT.

V is TRBV7-3 and J is TRBJ2-2; TRBD1 matches at 12 bases. V gave up 3 bases and J gave up 2 bases; unmatched junction bases: 1. Germline V gene sequence: CDR1 SGHTA, CDR2 FQGTGA. The CDR3 loop spans 16 amino acids. DNA for the CDR3: TGTGCCAGCAGCTTGGGGACAGGGGGCAACACCGGGGAGCTGTTTTTT. This codes for CASSLGTGGNTGELFF.

This chain uses TRBV5-1 with TRBJ2-1; D is possibly TRBD2 (6 bases). The length of the CDR3 is 15 residues. The V end lost 4 bases, the J end lost 2 bases, and 13 bases lay between the germline ends. CDR1 and CDR2 (germline): SGHRS, YFSETQ. The CDR3 bases are TGCGCCAGCAGCACCATAGCGGAAACCTACAATGAGCAGTTCTTC. Translation gives CASSTIAETYNEQFF.

The chain uses TRBV28 and TRBJ2-3; weak D call: TRBD1 (6 bases). The germline gives CDR1 MDHEN, CDR2 SYDVKM. Between the trimmed V and J ends, which lost 1 base and 4 bases, there was a span of 15 bases. The CDR3 contains 16 residues. The CDR3 sequence: CASSLYRVIQPDTQYF. The CDR3 DNA follows: TGTGCCAGCAGTTTATACAGGGTGATCCAGCCAGATACGCAGTATTTT.

The CDR3 protein is CASSLQGGRETQYF. CDR3 coding DNA: TGTGCCAGCAGCTTGCAGGGAGGTAGAGAGACCCAGTACTTC. The V call is TRBV7-2, the J call TRBJ2-5; perhaps TRBD2 as D (6 bases). Trimming pared 3 bases from V and 4 bases from J, leaving 12 bases between. The CDR3 spans 14 residues. The germline V gene encodes CDR1 SGHTA and CDR2 FQGNSA.

This CDR3 is CASSLTGQGRSPLHF. The DNA for the CDR3 is TGTGCCAGCAGCCTCACCGGACAGGGTCGGTCACCCCTCCACTTT. The rearrangement links TRBV5-5 to TRBJ1-6, with 8 bases matching TRBD1. Per germline, CDR1 SGHKS and CDR2 YYEKEE (reference sequence). This CDR3 spans 15 amino acids. J lost 10 bases, V lost 4 bases, and 10 bases had no gene match.

The CDR3 here is CATSREPMWASADGLYGYTF. CDR3 coding DNA: TGTGCCACCAGCAGAGAACCTATGTGGGCGTCGGCGGACGGACTCTATGGCTACACCTTC. The J gene is TRBJ1-2, the V gene TRBV15; D unclear. With 0 bases removed from V and 4 bases from J, the gap between germline ends came to 27 bases. The CDR3 totals 20 residues. The germline V gene encodes CDR1 LNHNV and CDR2 YYDKDF (reference sequence).

The genes are TRBV6-5 and TRBJ2-5, with 9 bases that match TRBD1. V trimming: 2 bases; J trimming: 5 bases; junction bases outside the gene matches: 6. The CDR3 totals 15 residues. Germline-derived CDR1 and CDR2 are MNHEY and SVGAGI. CDR3 in DNA: TGTGCCAGCAGTTACACAGGGGGCCGGGGGGAGACCCAGTACTTC. This encodes CASSYTGGRGETQYF.

This chain links TRBV2 with TRBJ1-2, with D possibly being TRBD1 (5 bases). The CDR3 extends over 15 amino acids. The V end was cut by 6 bases, the J end by 6 bases, with 20 bases between. The germline gives CDR1 SNHLY, CDR2 FYNNEI. The CDR3 coding sequence is TGTGCCAGCAGCACCCGGGGGGGTTCAGGAGATGGCTACACCTTC. Amino acids: CASSTRGGSGDGYTF.

The chain uses TRBV29-1 and TRBJ2-5; TRBD2 matches at 8 bases. Germline CDR1 reads SQVTM; CDR2 reads ANQGSEA. This CDR3 has 12 residues. Unmatched junction bases numbered 6, after V lost 7 bases and J lost 5 bases. The CDR3 loop is CSARTSTETQYF. The CDR3 DNA reads TGCAGCGCAAGGACTAGCACGGAGACCCAGTACTTC.

The chain combines TRBV7-9 with TRBJ2-1; 12 positions agree with TRBD2. Trimming at V came to 5 bases and at J to 6 bases, leaving 5 bases not matched to a gene. In germline, CDR1 is SEHNR, CDR2 FQNEAQ (reference sequence). This CDR3 spans 15 amino acids. The CDR3 loop is CASSHLAGGPNEQFF. CDR3 nucleotide sequence: TGTGCCAGCAGCCACCTAGCGGGGGGGCCCAATGAGCAGTTCTTC.

This chain connects TRBV27 to TRBJ1-3, with D perhaps TRBD1 (5 bases). This CDR3 contains 15 residues. CDR1 and CDR2 from the germline V gene are MNHEY and SMNVEV (reference sequence). The V end was cut by 3 bases, the J end by 4 bases, with 13 bases between. The DNA for the CDR3 is TGTGCCAGCAGTTTGCGGGGGTTAACGGGAAACACCATATATTTT. This codes for CASSLRGLTGNTIYF.

This clone has only a few counts. The chain recombines TRBV18 with TRBJ1-1, with D hard to call. Germline V lookup: CDR1 KGHSH, CDR2 LQKENI. This CDR3 is built from 13 residues. V was pared by 2 bases and J by 8 bases, with 12 bases between. The CDR3 nucleotides read TGTGCCAGCTCACCATCAGAGCGTGGGGAAGCTTTCTTT. Translating gives CASSPSERGEAFF.